This T cell receptor beta chain was sequenced during a study of cytomegalovirus exposure and HLA in healthy donors (dated by TCRdb to about 2017). Some background on the complete study: A later analysis indicated that the roughly 130 validation repertoires were generated on the platform also employed for the 650 to 850 repertoires of the first cohort. The study was designed to test whether signatures of past pathogen exposure could be identified by cataloging public T cell receptors. Along with the approximately 600-subject first cohort, a separate validation cohort of over a hundred different subjects was used. The study combined high-throughput TCR immunosequencing, statistical association of individual TCRs with disease status, and machine learning to predict cytomegalovirus infection status. Paper-wide results and their limitations: A few of the identified cytomegalovirus-associated TCR beta chains were confirmed in vitro to be specific for cytomegalovirus antigens. The authors suggested that the approach could potentially be extended to other disease states and immunological phenotypes. The classifier was reported to diagnose cytomegalovirus status with high specificity and sensitivity in both the original cohort and the validation cohort. In the study, 150 to 200 TCR beta chains were listed as associated with cytomegalovirus. Most TCR sequences were seen in very few donors, while some public TCRs were found in many individuals. Of the cluster scores, roughly 93% were above 0 in a later analysis, which found that TCRs clustered in the first cohort also tended to co-occur in the 120 validation repertoires. A later analysis lacked HLA typing for the validation cohort, so it scored co-occurrence in that cohort across all 110 or so repertoires.

Library prep was done by the immunoSEQ multiplex PCR assay. The authors' analysis ran thus. A statistical classification framework was built to diagnose cytomegalovirus status from the catalog of TCR beta chain sequences. TCRdb's version of the immuneACCESS table is confined to in-frame rearrangements and falls short of the full clone set. An unresolved V gene accounts for under half of the shortfall where checked; the remainder is of unknown origin. That table supplies the V and J calls and clone size; D and trimming were determined from the DNA. The sample yields approximately 280,000 clones; roughly 88% were counted once. Over 0.7% of the sample comes from the top ten. For this clone: Its antigen is currently not known. There are no base qualities to consult, and no much larger clone falls within one base.

The CDR3 covers 15 residues, taking in both the cysteine and the phenylalanine. This entry keeps only the CDR3 DNA: 45 bases, framed from base 1. The germline V gene encodes CDR1 SGHVS and CDR2 FNYEAQ. The germline V and J ends show losses of 2 bases and 5 bases respectively, and no gene match explains 6 bases of the junction. The donors belonged to the validation cohort of about 130 subjects, which was separate from the roughly 670-subject first cohort. The sample was PBMCs. This TCR was recovered from a woman younger than 35 in good health and CMV-seronegative. The V gene is TRBV7-6 and the J gene is TRBJ2-1; TRBD2 agrees with 7 junctional bases. In nucleotides, the sequence is TGTGCCAGCAGCTTATCCACTAGCGCACACAATGAGCAGTTCTTC. It codes for CASSLSTSAHNEQFF.